A selection of T cell receptor beta chains follows, all from one sample in a study of T-cell reconstitution after alpha-beta-depleted transplantation in children. TCRdb reprocessed the PCR reads with MiXCR, giving one entry per CDR3 protein. Of approximately 240,000 distinct CDR3 sequences in the sample, about 9.5% are singletons; the top ten hold 5.5% to 8%. The sequencing here drew on PBMCs from the stem cell graft donor, taken from the stem cell graft. Receptors originate from a human donor who donated a stem cell graft to a child with acute lymphoblastic leukemia. Each CDR3 is given with its conserved first and last residue. D genes are given only for firm matches. Clone sizes are given selectively: once, few, many, or a class where the clone is expanded.

CDR3 protein,CDR3 DNA,J gene,D gene,V gene,clone size
CASSWGQGPEAFF,TGTGCCAGCAGTTGGGGACAGGGCCCTGAAGCTTTCTTT,TRBJ1-1,TRBD1,TRBV6-5,many
CASSDPNEGASTDTQYF,TGCGCCAGCAGCGACCCGAACGAGGGGGCGAGCACAGATACGCAGTATTTT,TRBJ2-3,TRBD1,TRBV5-1,-
CASSQSRDGGAFF,TGTGCCAGCAGCCAATCCAGGGACGGGGGAGCTTTCTTT,TRBJ1-1,-,TRBV16,-
CSVEAEMNTEAFF,TGCAGCGTTGAAGCGGAAATGAACACTGAAGCTTTCTTT,TRBJ1-1,-,TRBV29-1,few
CASSLAPSGATDTQYF,TGCGCCAGCAGCTTGGCCCCTAGCGGGGCCACAGATACGCAGTATTTT,TRBJ2-3,TRBD2,TRBV5-1,many
CSVPSGSTDTQYF,TGCAGTGTCCCTAGCGGGAGCACAGATACGCAGTATTTT,TRBJ2-3,TRBD2,TRBV20-1,-
CASSPRTNTEAFF,TGTGCCAGCAGCCCCAGAACGAACACTGAAGCTTTCTTT,TRBJ1-1,-,TRBV5-5,-
CASSYRGQSNYGYTF,TGTGCCAGCAGCTATCGCGGACAGAGTAACTATGGCTACACCTTC,TRBJ1-2,-,TRBV3-1,few
CASGSMGANYGYTF,TGCGCCAGCGGCTCGATGGGGGCCAACTATGGCTACACCTTC,TRBJ1-2,-,TRBV5-1,-
CASSLASGGGDTQYF,TGTGCCAGCAGCTTAGCTAGCGGGGGAGGAGATACGCAGTATTTT,TRBJ2-3,TRBD2,TRBV7-8,many
CASSIAGGRYNEQFF,TGTGCCAGCAGTATAGCGGGGGGGAGGTACAATGAGCAGTTCTTC,TRBJ2-1,TRBD2,TRBV6-2/TRBV6-3,many
CASSPFPRELQDTQYF,TGCGCCAGCAGCCCATTCCCCCGGGAGCTCCAGGATACGCAGTATTTT,TRBJ2-3,-,TRBV4-3,many
CASRAGLDRGGYTF,TGTGCCAGCAGGGCGGGACTGGACCGGGGTGGCTACACCTTC,TRBJ1-2,-,TRBV12-3/TRBV12-4,-
CASSEGFGEDTQYF,TGCGCCAGCAGCGAGGGGTTCGGGGAGGATACGCAGTATTTT,TRBJ2-3,-,TRBV5-1,many
CASGRSATNEKLFF,TGTGCCAGCGGCAGGAGTGCAACTAATGAAAAACTGTTTTTT,TRBJ1-4,-,TRBV12-3/TRBV12-4,few
CASSVTGEETDTQYF,TGTGCCAGTAGTGTGACAGGGGAGGAAACAGATACGCAGTATTTT,TRBJ2-3,TRBD1,TRBV19,many
CSVGGDRPTEQYF,TGCAGCGTTGGTGGGGACAGGCCCACCGAGCAGTACTTC,TRBJ2-7,TRBD1,TRBV29-1,-
CASSPGRDYEQYF,TGCGCCAGCAGCCCGGGGAGGGACTACGAGCAGTACTTC,TRBJ2-7,TRBD2,TRBV5-1,few
CASSSSGTGDSPLHF,TGTGCCAGCAGCTCCTCCGGGACAGGAGATTCACCCCTCCACTTT,TRBJ1-6,TRBD1,TRBV7-8,-
CASRTPAETQYF,TGTGCCAGCAGAACACCCGCAGAGACCCAGTACTTC,TRBJ2-5,-,TRBV6-4,-
CASSLASFRLRVQGDNEQFF,TGTGCCAGCAGCTTAGCGTCATTTCGTCTTCGGGTCCAGGGGGACAATGAGCAGTTCTTC,TRBJ2-1,TRBD1,TRBV11-1,-
CASSQDLTIRTTYEQYF,TGCGCCAGCAGCCAAGATTTGACAATTCGAACAACCTACGAGCAGTACTTC,TRBJ2-7,-,TRBV4-1,-
CSAGTDGNQPQHF,TGCAGTGCGGGGACAGATGGCAATCAGCCCCAGCATTTT,TRBJ1-5,TRBD1,TRBV20-1,many
CAISESNLDEKLFF,TGTGCCATCAGTGAGTCGAATCTCGATGAAAAACTGTTTTTT,TRBJ1-4,-,TRBV10-3,few
CASSAGQGTTKNIQYF,TGCGCCAGCAGCGCGGGACAGGGGACGACCAAAAACATTCAGTACTTC,TRBJ2-4,TRBD1,TRBV5-1,-
CASLTTLGDTQYF,TGTGCCAGCCTAACTACATTGGGGGATACGCAGTATTTT,TRBJ2-3,-,TRBV7-2,-
CASSRLATEELFF,TGTGCCAGCAGCCGCCTAGCAACGGAGGAGCTGTTTTTT,TRBJ2-2,-,TRBV3-1,many
CASSPLLAGNEQFF,TGTGCCAGCAGCCCCTTACTAGCTGGGAATGAGCAGTTCTTC,TRBJ2-1,-,TRBV3-1,many
CASSSGPGQNTDTQYF,TGCGCCAGCAGCTCAGGCCCGGGACAGAACACAGATACGCAGTATTTT,TRBJ2-3,TRBD1,TRBV5-1,many
CASLGQVDYDF,TGTGCCAGCTTGGGACAGGTAGATTACGATTTC,TRBJ2-7,TRBD1,TRBV5-6,many
CASSLFGNQPQHF,TGCGCCAGCAGCTTGTTCGGAAATCAGCCCCAGCATTTT,TRBJ1-5,-,TRBV5-1,-
CASSQGQGLTQYF,TGTGCCAGCAGCCAAGGACAGGGCCTGACCCAGTACTTC,TRBJ2-5,TRBD1,TRBV5-6,many
CASSLPAGLITEAFF,TGTGCCAGCAGCCTCCCGGCGGGATTGATCACTGAAGCTTTCTTT,TRBJ1-1,-,TRBV5-8,few
CASTGGGGETQYF,TGCGCCAGCACCGGTGGTGGGGGAGAGACCCAGTACTTC,TRBJ2-5,-,TRBV5-1,few
CASSSVSASGGRTQYF,TGTGCCAGCAGCTCGGTCTCGGCTAGCGGGGGTCGGACGCAGTATTTT,TRBJ2-3,TRBD2,TRBV5-6,many
CASSYPYLGPEQYF,TGTGCCAGCAGTTACCCCTACTTAGGGCCGGAGCAGTACTTC,TRBJ2-7,-,TRBV6-2/TRBV6-3,few
CSASSGAPDSPLHF,TGCAGTGCTAGTTCAGGTGCGCCAGATTCACCCCTCCACTTT,TRBJ1-6,-,TRBV20-1,many
CASSLAEGAGAFF,TGTGCCAGCAGCTTGGCCGAAGGGGCGGGAGCTTTCTTT,TRBJ1-1,-,TRBV5-6,-